This TCR beta chain was observed in a study of OX40 agonist ivuxolimab in advanced cancers. Germline assignment: CDR1 SGDLS and CDR2 YYNGEE. The CDR3 has 15 residues. Trimming took 0 bases from V and 1 from J; bases not matched to a gene: 0. Generated by immunoSEQ multiplex PCR, the TCRdb table keeps only in-frame clones and is missing some. The sample holds about 72,000 clones, 88% seen once. Comments on this clone: The antigen remains undetermined.

Study-level findings and limits: Both blood CD4+ and CD8+ T cells showed clonal growth by week 6 at 0.1 to 3.0 mg/kg. Some of the lowest clonal expansion was seen in partial responders at 0.1-3.0 mg/kg.

The material was CD4+ or CD8+ T cells sorted from blood, obtained in a trial of the OX40 agonist ivuxolimab. The receptor was isolated from an adult with an advanced solid tumor such as melanoma, head and neck, liver or kidney cancer. The rearrangement joins TRBV9 to TRBJ2-3, with TRBD2 matching over 9 bases. The CDR3 DNA reads TGTGCCAGCAGCGTAGGGACTAGCGGCACAGATACGCAGTATTTT. This translates into CASSVGTSGTDTQYF.